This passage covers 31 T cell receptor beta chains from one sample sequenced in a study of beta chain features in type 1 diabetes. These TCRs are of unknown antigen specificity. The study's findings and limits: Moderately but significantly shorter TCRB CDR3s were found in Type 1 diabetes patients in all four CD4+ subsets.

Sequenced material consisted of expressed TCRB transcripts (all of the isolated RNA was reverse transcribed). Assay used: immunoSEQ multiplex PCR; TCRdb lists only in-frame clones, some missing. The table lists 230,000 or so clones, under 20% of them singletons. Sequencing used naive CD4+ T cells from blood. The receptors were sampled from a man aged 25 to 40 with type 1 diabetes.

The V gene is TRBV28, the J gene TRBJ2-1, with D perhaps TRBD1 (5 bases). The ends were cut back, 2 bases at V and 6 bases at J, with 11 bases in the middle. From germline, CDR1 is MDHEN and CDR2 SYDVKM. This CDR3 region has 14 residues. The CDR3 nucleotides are TGTGCCAGCAGTTTAACGCAGGGTGGCAATGAGCAGTTCTTC. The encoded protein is CASSLTQGGNEQFF.

In DNA, the CDR3 is TGTGCCATCAGTGAATTTGAAGCGGGGGCCCGCGCGCAGTATTTT. This translates into CAISEFEAGARAQYF. The chain recombines TRBV10-3 with TRBJ2-3, with 8 bases fitting TRBD2. CDR1 and CDR2 (germline): ENHRY, SYGVKD. The J segment lost 10 bases and the V segment lost 3 bases, leaving 12 bases of the junction unmatched. The CDR3 contains 15 residues.

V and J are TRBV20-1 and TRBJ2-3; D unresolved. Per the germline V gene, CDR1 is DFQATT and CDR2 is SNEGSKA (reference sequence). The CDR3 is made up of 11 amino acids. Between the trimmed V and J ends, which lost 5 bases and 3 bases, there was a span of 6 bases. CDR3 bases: TGCAGTGCTCGCTTTACAGATACGCAGTATTTT. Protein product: CSARFTDTQYF.

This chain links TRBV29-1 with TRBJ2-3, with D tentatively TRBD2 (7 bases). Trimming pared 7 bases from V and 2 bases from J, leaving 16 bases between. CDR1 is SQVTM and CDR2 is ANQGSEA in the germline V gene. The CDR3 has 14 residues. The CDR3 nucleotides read TGCAGCGCCAAGGGGGACTACTACACAGATACGCAGTATTTT. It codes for CSAKGDYYTDTQYF.

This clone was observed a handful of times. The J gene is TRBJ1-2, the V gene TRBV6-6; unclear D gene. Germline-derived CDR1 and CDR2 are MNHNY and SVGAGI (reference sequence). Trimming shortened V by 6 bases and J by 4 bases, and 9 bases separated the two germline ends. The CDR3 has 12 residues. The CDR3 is CASRKEVYGYTF. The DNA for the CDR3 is TGTGCCAGCAGAAAGGAAGTCTATGGCTACACCTTC.

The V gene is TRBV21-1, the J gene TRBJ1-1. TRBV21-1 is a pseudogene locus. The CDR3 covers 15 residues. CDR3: CASSKDPGANTEAFF. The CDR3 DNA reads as TGTGCCAGCAGCAAGGATCCCGGAGCGAACACTGAAGCTTTCTTT.

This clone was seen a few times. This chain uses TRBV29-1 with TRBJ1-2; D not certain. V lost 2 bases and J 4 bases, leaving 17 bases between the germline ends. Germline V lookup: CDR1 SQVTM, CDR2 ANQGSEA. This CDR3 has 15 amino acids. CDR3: CSVEPAGGSFYGYTF. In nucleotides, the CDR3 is TGCAGCGTTGAACCGGCTGGAGGGTCGTTCTATGGCTACACCTTC.

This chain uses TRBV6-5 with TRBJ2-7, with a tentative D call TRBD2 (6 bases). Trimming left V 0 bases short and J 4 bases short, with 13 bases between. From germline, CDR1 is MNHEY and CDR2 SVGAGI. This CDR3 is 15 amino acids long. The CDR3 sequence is CASSYSPGTQYEQYF. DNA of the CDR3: TGTGCCAGCAGTTACTCTCCGGGGACTCAGTACGAGCAGTACTTC.

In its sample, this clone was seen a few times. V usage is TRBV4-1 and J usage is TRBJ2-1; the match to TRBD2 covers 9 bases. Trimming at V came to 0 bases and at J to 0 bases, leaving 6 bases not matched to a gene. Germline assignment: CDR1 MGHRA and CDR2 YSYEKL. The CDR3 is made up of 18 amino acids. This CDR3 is CASSQDLRTSVSYNEQFF. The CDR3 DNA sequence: TGCGCCAGCAGCCAAGATTTGAGGACTAGCGTCTCCTACAATGAGCAGTTCTTC.

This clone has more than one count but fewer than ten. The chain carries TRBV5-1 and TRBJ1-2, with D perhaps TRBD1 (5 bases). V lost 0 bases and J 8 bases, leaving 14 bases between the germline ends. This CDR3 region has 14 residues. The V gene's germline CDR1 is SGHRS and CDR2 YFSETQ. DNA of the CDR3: TGCGCCAGCAGCTTGGCGTCTCCAGGGCACGGCTACACCTTC. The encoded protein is CASSLASPGHGYTF.

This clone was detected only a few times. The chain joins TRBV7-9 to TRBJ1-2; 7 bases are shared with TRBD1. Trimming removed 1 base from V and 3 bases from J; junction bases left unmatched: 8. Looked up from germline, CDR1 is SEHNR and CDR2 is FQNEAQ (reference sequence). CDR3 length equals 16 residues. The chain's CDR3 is CASSLGTGVIDYGYTF. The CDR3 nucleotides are TGTGCCAGCAGCTTAGGTACAGGGGTAATTGACTATGGCTACACCTTC.

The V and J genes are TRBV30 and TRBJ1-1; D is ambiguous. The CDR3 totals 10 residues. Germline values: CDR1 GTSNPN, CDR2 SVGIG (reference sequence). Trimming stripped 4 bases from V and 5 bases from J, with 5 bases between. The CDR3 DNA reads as TGTGCCTGGACCACGACTGAAGCTTTCTTT. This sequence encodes CAWTTTEAFF.

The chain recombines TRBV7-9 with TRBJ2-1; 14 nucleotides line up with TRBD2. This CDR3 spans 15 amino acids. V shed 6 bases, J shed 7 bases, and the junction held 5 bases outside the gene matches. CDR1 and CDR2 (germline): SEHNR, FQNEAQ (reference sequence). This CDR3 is CASRQTSGRGNEQFF. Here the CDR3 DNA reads TGTGCCAGCAGGCAGACTAGCGGGAGGGGAAATGAGCAGTTCTTC.

The CDR3, as DNA: TGTGCCATCATCGTGAGGACAGGGTTGCCCTCTGGGGCCAACGTCCTGACTTTC. Translation: CAIIVRTGLPSGANVLTF. The V call is TRBV10-3, the J call TRBJ2-6, with 8 bases aligning to TRBD1. The CDR3 spans 18 residues. Trimming removed 7 bases from V and 0 bases from J; junction bases left unmatched: 11. The germline V gene encodes CDR1 ENHRY and CDR2 SYGVKD.

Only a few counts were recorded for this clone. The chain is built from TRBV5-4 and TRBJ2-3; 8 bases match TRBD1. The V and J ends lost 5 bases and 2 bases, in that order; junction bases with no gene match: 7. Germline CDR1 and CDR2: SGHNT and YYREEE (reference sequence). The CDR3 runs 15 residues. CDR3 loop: CASSTNRGTTDTQYF. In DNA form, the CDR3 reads TGTGCCAGCAGTACCAACAGGGGGACCACAGATACGCAGTATTTT.

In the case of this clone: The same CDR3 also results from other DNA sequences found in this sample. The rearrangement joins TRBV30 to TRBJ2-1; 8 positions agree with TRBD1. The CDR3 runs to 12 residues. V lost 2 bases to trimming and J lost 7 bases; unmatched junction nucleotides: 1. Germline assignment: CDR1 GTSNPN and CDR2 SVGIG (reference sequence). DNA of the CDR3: TGTGCCTGGAGTAGACAGGGGAATGAGCAGTTCTTC. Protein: CAWSRQGNEQFF. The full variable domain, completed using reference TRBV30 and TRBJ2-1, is SQTIHQWPATLVQPVGSPLSLECTVEGTSNPNLYWYRQAAGRGLQLLFYSVGIGQISSEVPQNLSASRPQDRQFILSSKKLLLSDSGFYLCAWSRQGNEQFFGPGTRLTVL.

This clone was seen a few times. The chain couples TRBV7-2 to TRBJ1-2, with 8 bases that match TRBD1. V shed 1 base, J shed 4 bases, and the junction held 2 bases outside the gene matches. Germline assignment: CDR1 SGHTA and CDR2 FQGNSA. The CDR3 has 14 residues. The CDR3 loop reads CASSLGQGRYGYTF. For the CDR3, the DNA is TGTGCCAGCAGCTTAGGACAGGGGCGCTATGGCTACACCTTC.

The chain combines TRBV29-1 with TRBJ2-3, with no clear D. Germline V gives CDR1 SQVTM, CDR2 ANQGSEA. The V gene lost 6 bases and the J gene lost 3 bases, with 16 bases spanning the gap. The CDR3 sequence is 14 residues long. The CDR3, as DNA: TGCAGCGTGGGCTATGGGGATAAGACAGATACGCAGTATTTT. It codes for CSVGYGDKTDTQYF.

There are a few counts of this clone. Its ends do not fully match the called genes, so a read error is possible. The chain's CDR3 is CASISGQARNIQYF. The CDR3 DNA reads as TGTGCCAGCATCTCTGGACAGGCCAGAAACATTCAGTACTTC. This chain uses TRBV2 with TRBJ2-4, with 7 bases that match TRBD1. This CDR3 is built from 14 residues. Per germline, CDR1 SNHLY and CDR2 FYNNEI.

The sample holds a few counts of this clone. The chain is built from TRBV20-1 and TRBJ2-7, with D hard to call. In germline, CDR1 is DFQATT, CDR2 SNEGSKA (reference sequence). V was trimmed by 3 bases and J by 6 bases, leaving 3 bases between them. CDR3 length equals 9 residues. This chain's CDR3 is CSARSEQYF. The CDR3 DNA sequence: TGCAGTGCTAGGTCCGAGCAGTACTTC.

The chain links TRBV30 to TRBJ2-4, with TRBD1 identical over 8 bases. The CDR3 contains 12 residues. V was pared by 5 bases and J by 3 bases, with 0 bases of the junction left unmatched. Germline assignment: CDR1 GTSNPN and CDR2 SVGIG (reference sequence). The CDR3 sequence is CAWDRGKNIQYF. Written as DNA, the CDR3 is TGTGCCTGGGACAGGGGCAAAAACATTCAGTACTTC.

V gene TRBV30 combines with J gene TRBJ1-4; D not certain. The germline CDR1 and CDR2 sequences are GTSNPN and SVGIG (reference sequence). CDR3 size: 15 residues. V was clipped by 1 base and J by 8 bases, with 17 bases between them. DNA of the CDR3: TGTGCCTGGAGTGAAGGACTCTCAAAAGGGGAAAAACTGTTTTTT. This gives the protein CAWSEGLSKGEKLFF.

In DNA, the CDR3 is TGCGCCAGCAGCCTGGTGACTAGCGGCAGCACAGATACGCAGTATTTT. It is translated as CASSLVTSGSTDTQYF. The V gene is TRBV4-1, the J gene TRBJ2-3, with 9 positions matching TRBD2. This CDR3 has 16 amino acids. Germline V lookup: CDR1 MGHRA, CDR2 YSYEKL. V lost 4 bases to trimming and J lost 0 bases; unmatched junction nucleotides: 5.

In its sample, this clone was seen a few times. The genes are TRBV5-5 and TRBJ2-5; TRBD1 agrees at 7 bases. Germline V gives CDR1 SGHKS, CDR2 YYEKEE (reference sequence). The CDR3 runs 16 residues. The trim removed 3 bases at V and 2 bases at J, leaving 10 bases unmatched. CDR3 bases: TGTGCCAGCAGCTACTATCGAAGGGACAGACAAGAGACCCAGTACTTC. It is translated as CASSYYRRDRQETQYF.

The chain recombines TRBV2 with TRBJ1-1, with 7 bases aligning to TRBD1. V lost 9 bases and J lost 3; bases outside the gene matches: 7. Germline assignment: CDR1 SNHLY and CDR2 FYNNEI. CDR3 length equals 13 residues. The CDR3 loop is CARNRGGDTEAFF. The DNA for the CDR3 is TGTGCCAGGAACAGGGGAGGGGACACTGAAGCTTTCTTT.

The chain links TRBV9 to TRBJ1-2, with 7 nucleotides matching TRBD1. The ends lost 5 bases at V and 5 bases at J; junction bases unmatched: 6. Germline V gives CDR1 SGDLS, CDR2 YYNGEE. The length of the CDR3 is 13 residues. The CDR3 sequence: CASSETGPYGYTF. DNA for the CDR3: TGTGCCAGCAGTGAGACAGGGCCATATGGCTACACCTTC.

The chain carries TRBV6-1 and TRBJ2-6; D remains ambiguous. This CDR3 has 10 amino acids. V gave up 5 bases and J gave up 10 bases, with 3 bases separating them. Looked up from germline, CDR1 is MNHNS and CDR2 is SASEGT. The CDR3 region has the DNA TGTGCCAGCAGTCTAAACGTCCTGACTTTC. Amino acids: CASSLNVLTF.

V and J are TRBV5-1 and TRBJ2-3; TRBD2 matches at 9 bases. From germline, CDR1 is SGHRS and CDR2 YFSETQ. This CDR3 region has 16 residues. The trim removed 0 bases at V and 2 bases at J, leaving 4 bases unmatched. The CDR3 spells CASSLVASGTTDTQYF. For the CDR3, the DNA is TGCGCCAGCAGCTTGGTTGCTAGCGGGACCACAGATACGCAGTATTTT.

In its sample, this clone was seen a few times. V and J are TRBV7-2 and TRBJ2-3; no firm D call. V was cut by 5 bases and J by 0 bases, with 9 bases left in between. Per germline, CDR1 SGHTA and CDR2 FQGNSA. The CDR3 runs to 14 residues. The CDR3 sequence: CASSPSSSTDTQYF. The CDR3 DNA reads TGTGCCAGCAGCCCGTCATCTAGCACAGATACGCAGTATTTT.

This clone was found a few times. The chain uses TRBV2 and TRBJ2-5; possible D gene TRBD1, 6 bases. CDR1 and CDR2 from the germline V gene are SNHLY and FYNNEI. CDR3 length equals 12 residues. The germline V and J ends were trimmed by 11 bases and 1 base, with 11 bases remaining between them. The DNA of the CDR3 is TGTGCCCGCGGACAGAGCCAAGAGACCCAGTACTTC. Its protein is CARGQSQETQYF.

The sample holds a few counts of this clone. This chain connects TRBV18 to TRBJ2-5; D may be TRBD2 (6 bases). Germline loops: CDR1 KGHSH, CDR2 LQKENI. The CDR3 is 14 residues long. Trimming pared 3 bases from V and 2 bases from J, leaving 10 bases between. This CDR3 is CASSPRAGQETQYF. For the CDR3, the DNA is TGTGCCAGCTCACCCAGAGCGGGTCAAGAGACCCAGTACTTC.